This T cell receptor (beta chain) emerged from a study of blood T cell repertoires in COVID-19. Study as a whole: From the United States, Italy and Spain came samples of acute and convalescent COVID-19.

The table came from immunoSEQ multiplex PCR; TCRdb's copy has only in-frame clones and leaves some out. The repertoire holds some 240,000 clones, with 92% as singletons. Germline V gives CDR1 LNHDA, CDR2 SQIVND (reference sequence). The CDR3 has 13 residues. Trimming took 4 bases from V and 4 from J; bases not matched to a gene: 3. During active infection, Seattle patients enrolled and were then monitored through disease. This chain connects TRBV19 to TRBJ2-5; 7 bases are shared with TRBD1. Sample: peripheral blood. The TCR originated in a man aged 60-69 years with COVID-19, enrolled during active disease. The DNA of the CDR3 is TGTGCCAGTAGTAGCTACAGGGGAGAGACCCAGTACTTC. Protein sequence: CASSSYRGETQYF. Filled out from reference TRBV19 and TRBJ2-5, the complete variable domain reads DGGITQSPKYLFRKEGQNVTLSCEQNLNHDAMYWYRQDPGQGLRLIYYSQIVNDFQKGDIAEGYSVSREKKESFPLTVTSAQKNPTAFYLCASSSYRGETQYFGPGTRLLVL.